This TCR beta chain is from a study of T cells after yellow fever vaccination. Broader study findings: Detected again after the booster were most primary-vaccination clones, at approximately 96% CD4 and approximately 85% CD8. The presence of abundant clonotypes contaminating from the bulk population was possible in FACS-sorted repertoires.

Generation of TCR cDNA used 5'RACE template switching (which added a universal primer site and UMIs). One entry per CDR3 protein results from TCRdb running MiXCR on the 5' RACE reads. This sample carries over 300,000 distinct CDR3 sequences, over 4% of them seen once, and the ten largest clones take about 26%. In germline, CDR1 is SGHRS, CDR2 YFSETQ. This CDR3 is built from 16 residues. V was trimmed by 7 bases and J by 5 bases, leaving 24 bases between them. On this clonotype itself: The target antigen is unknown.

The clonotype originates from a man younger than 30 who received the YFV17D yellow fever vaccine. The specimen comprised PBMCs, sampled 5 days after the yellow fever booster vaccination. This chain connects TRBV5-1 to TRBJ2-5; TRBD1 is a possible D gene (6 bases). CDR3 DNA sequence: TGCGCCAGCTCCTCAAGGGCCTCAGGGGCTGGTGAGACCCAGTACTTC. Amino acids: CASSSRASGAGETQYF.